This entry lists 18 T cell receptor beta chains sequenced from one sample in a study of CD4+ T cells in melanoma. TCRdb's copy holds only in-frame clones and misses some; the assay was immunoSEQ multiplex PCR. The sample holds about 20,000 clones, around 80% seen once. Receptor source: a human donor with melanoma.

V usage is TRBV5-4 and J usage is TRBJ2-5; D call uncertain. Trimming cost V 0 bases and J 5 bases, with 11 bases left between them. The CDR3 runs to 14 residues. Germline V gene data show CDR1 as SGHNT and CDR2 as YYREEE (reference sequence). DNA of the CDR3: TGTGCCAGCAGCTTGGGAGTTCTCCCGGAGACCCAGTACTTC. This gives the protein CASSLGVLPETQYF.

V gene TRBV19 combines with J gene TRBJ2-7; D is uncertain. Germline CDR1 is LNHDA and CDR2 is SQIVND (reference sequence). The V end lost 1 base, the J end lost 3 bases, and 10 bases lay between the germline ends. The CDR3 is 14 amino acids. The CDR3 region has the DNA TGTGCCAGTAGTATAGGCGGTGTTAACTACGAGCAGTACTTC. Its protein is CASSIGGVNYEQYF.

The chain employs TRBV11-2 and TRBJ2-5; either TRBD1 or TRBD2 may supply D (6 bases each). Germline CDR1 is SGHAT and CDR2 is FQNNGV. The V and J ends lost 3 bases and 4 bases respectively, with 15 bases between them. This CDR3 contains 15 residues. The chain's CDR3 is CASSFGGGRRETQYF. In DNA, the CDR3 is TGTGCCAGCAGCTTTGGAGGGGGTCGACGAGAGACCCAGTACTTC.

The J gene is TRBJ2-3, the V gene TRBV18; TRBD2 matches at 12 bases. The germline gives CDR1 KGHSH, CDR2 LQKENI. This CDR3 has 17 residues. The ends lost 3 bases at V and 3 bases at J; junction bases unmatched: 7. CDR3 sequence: CASSPVLAGGGTDTQYF. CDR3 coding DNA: TGTGCCAGCTCACCCGTACTAGCGGGGGGCGGGACAGATACGCAGTATTTT. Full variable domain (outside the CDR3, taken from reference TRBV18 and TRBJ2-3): NAGVMQNPRHLVRRRGQEARLRCSPMKGHSHVYWYRQLPEEGLKFMVYLQKENIIDESGMPKERFSAEFPKEGPSILRIQQVVRGDSAAYFCASSPVLAGGGTDTQYFGPGTRLTVL.

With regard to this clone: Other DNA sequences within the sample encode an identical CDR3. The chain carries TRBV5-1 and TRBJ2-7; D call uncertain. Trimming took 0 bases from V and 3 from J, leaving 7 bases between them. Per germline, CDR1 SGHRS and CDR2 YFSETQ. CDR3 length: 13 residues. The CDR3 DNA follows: TGCGCCAGCAGCTTGGGCCAGATCTACGAGCAGTACTTC. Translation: CASSLGQIYEQYF. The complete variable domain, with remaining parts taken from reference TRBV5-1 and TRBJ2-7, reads KAGVTQTPRYLIKTRGQQVTLSCSPISGHRSVSWYQQTPGQGLQFLFEYFSETQRNKGNFPGRFSGRQFSNSRSEMNVSTLELGDSALYLCASSLGQIYEQYFGPGTRLTVT.

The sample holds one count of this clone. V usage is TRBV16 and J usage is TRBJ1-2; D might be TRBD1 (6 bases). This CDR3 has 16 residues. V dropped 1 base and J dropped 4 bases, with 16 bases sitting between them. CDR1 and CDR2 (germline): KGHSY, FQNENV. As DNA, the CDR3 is TGTGCCAGCAGCCAATACCCGGGGGCGCAGGTCTATGGCTACACCTTC. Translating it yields CASSQYPGAQVYGYTF.

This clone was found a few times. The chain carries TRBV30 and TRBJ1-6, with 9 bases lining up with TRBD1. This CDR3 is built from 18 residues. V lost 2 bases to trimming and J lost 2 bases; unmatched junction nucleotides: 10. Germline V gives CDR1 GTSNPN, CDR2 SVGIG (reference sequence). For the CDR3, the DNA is TGTGCCTGGAGTACACAGGGGGCGACTCGGGCCTATAATTCACCCCTCCACTTT. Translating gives CAWSTQGATRAYNSPLHF.

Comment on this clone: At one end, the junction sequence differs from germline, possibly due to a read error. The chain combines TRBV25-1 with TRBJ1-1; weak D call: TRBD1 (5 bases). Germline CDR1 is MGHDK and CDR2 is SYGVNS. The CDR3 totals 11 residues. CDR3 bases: TGTGTCAGCAGGGCCTACACTGAAGCTTTCTTT. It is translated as CVSRAYTEAFF. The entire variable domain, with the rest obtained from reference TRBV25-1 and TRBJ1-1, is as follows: EADIYQTPRYLVIGTGKKITLECSQTMGHDKMYWYQQDPGMELHLIHYSYGVNSTEKGDLSSESTVSRIRTEHFPLTLESARPSHTSQYLCVSRAYTEAFFGQGTRLTVV.

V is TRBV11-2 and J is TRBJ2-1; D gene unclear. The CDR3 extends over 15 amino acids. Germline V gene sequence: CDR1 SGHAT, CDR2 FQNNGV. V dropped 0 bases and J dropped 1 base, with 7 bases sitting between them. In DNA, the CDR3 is TGTGCCAGCAGCTTAGAGTCCAGTTCCTACAATGAGCAGTTCTTC. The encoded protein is CASSLESSSYNEQFF.

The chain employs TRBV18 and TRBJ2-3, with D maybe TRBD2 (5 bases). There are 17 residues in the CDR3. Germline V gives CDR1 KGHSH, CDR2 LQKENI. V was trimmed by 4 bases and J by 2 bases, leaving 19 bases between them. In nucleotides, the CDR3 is TGTGCCAGCTCACATTCGTCGCCGGAGGTCTTCACAGATACGCAGTATTTT. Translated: CASSHSSPEVFTDTQYF.

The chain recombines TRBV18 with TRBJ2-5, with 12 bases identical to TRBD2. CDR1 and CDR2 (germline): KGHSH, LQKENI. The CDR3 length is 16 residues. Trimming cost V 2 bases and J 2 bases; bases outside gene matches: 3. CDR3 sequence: CASSPSLAGGQETQYF. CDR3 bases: TGTGCCAGCTCACCATCGCTAGCGGGGGGGCAAGAGACCCAGTACTTC.

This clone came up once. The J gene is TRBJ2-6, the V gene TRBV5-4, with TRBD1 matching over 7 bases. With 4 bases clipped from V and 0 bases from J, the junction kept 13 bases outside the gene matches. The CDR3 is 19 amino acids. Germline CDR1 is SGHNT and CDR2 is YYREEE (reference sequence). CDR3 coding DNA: TGTGCCAGCAGCGTGCGACAGGGTACCTTTAGCTCTGGGGCCAACGTCCTGACTTTC. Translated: CASSVRQGTFSSGANVLTF.

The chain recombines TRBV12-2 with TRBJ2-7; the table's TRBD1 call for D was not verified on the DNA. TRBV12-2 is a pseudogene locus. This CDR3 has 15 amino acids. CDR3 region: CASRLARTVPYEQYF. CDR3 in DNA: TGTGCAAGTCGCTTAGCAAGGACAGTCCCCTACGAGCAGTACTTC.

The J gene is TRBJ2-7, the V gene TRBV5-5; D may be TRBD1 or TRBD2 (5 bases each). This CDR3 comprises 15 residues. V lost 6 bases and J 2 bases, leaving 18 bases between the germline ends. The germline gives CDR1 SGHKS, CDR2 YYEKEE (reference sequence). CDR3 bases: TGTGCCAGCACCGAAGCCGGGACCGCGACCTACGAGCAGTACTTC. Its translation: CASTEAGTATYEQYF.

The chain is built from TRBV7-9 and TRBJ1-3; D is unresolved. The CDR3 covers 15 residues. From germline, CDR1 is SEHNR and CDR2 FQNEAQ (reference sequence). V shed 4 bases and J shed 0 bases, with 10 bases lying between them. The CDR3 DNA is TGTGCCAGCAGCTCCCGAAAGAACTCTGGAAACACCATATATTTT. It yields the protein CASSSRKNSGNTIYF.

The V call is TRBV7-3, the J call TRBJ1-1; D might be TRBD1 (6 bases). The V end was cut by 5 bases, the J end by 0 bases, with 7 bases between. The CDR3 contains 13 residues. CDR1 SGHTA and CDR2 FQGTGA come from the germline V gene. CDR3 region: CASSRQVNTEAFF. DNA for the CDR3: TGTGCCAGCAGCCGACAGGTGAACACTGAAGCTTTCTTT.

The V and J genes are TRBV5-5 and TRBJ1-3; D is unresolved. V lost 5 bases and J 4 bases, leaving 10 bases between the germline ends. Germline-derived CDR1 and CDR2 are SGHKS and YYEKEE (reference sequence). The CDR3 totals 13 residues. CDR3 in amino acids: CASRRVAGNTIYF. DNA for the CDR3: TGTGCCAGCAGGCGCGTCGCCGGAAACACCATATATTTT.

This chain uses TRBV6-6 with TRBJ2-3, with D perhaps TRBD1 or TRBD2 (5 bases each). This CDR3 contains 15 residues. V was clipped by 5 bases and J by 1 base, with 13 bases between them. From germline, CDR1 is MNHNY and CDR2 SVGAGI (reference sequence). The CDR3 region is CASSGRDEGTDTQYF. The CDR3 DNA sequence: TGTGCCAGCAGTGGCCGGGACGAAGGCACAGATACGCAGTATTTT.